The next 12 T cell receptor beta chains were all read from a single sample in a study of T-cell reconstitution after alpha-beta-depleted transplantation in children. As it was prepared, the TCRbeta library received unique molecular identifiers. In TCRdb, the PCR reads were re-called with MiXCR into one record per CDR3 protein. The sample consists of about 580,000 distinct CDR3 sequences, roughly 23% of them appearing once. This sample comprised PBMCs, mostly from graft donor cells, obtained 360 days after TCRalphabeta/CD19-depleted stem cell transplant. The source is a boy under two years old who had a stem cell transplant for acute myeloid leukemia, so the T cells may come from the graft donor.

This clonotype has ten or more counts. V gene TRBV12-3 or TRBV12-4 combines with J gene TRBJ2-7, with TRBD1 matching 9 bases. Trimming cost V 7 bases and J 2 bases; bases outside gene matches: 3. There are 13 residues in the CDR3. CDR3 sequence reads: CASKGTGTYEQYF. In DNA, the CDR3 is TGTGCCAGCAAAGGGACAGGGACCTACGAGCAGTACTTC.

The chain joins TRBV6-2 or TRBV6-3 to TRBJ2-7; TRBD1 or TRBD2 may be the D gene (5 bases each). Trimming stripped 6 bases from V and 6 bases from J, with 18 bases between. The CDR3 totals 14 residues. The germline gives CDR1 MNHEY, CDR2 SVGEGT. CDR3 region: CASSPRGPSFEQYF. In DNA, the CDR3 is TGTGCCAGCAGCCCTCGGGGACCCTCATTCGAGCAGTACTTC.

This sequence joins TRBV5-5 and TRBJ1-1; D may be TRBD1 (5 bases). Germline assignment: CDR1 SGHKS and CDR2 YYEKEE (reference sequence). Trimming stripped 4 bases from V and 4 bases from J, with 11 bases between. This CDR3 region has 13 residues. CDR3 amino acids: CASSIQVGTEAFF. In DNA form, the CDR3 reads TGTGCCAGCAGCATACAGGTGGGCACTGAAGCTTTCTTT.

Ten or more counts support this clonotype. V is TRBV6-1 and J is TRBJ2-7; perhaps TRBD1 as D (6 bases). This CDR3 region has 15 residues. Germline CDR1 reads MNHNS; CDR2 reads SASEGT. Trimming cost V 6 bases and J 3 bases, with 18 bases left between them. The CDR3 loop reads CASSRDIGRGYEQYF. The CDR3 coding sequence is TGTGCCAGCAGCCGGGACATCGGGCGAGGCTACGAGCAGTACTTC.

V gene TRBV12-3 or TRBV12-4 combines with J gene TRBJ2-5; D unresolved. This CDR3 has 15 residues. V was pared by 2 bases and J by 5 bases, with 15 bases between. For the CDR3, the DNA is TGTGCCAGCAGTTTAACTGCGGCGGTGGGCGAGACCCAGTACTTC. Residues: CASSLTAAVGETQYF.

CDR3 bases: TGCGCCAGCAGCTTATACAGGAACACAGATACGCAGTATTTT. Its translation: CASSLYRNTDTQYF. The chain combines TRBV5-1 with TRBJ2-3; tentatively, D is TRBD1 (5 bases). Deletions cut 2 bases from V and 2 bases from J, with 9 bases between. The CDR3 extends over 14 amino acids. From germline, CDR1 is SGHRS and CDR2 YFSETQ.

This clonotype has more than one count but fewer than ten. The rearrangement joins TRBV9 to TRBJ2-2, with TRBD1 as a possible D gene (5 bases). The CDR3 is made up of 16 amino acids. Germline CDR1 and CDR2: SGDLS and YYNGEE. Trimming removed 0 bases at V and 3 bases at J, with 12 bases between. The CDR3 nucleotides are TGTGCCAGCAGCGTAGTCCCCCCCAGGGACACCGGGGAGCTGTTTTTT. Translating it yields CASSVVPPRDTGELFF.

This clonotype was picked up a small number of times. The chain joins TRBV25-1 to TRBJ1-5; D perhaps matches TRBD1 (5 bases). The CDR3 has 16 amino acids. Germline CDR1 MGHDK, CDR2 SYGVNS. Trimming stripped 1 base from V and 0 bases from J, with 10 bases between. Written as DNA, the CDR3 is TGTGCCAGCAGTGAATTGGACAACTATAGCAATCAGCCCCAGCATTTT. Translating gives CASSELDNYSNQPQHF.

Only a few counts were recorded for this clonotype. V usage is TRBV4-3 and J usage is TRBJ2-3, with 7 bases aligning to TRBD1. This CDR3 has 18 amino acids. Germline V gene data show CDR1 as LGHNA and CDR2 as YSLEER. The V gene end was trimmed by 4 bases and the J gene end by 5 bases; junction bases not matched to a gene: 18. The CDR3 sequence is CASSPRPEVDRVVDTQYF. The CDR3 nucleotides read TGCGCCAGCAGCCCTCGGCCCGAGGTCGACAGGGTTGTAGATACGCAGTATTTT.

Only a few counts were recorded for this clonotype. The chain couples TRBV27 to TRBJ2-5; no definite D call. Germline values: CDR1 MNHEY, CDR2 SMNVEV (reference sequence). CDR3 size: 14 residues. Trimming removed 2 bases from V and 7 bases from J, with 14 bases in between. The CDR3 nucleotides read TGTGCCAGCAGTTTAACCGCTGATATGGCGACCCAGTACTTC. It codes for CASSLTADMATQYF.

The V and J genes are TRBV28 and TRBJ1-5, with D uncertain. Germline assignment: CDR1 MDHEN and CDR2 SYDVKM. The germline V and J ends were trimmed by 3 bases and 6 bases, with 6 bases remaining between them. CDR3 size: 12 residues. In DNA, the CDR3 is TGTGCCAGCAGTTTGTGGCCTCAGCCCCAGCATTTT. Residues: CASSLWPQPQHF.

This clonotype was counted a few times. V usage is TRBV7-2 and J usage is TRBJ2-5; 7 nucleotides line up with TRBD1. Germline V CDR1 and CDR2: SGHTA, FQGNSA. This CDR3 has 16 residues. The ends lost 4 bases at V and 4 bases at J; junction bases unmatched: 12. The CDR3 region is CASSSRQGSLLETQYF. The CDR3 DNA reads TGTGCCAGCAGCTCAAGACAGGGTTCGTTACTAGAGACCCAGTACTTC. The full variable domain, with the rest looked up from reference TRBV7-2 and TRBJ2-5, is GAGVSQSPSNKVTEKGKDVELRCDPISGHTALYWYRQSLGQGLEFLIYFQGNSAPDKSGLPSDRFSAERTGGSVSTLTIQRTQQEDSAVYLCASSSRQGSLLETQYFGPGTRLLVL.